The 29 T cell receptor beta chains presented below share a single source sample, sequenced in a study of cytotoxic CD8 clonotypes in ibrutinib-treated CLL. Repertoires were generated with immunoSEQ multiplex PCR, while TCRdb's copy carries only in-frame clones and drops some. Of roughly 180,000 clones in the sample, roughly 72% were seen once. Sequences were derived from PBMCs, sampled after 24 months of ibrutinib treatment. Receptors originate from a human donor with chronic lymphocytic leukemia.

The CDR3 region is CASSLWEQETQYF. CDR3 nucleotides: TGTGCCAGCAGTTTATGGGAACAAGAGACCCAGTACTTC. The V and J genes are TRBV28 and TRBJ2-5; no reliable D call. The CDR3 runs 13 residues. Trimming shortened V by 0 bases and J by 2 bases, and 4 bases separated the two germline ends. Germline V lookup: CDR1 MDHEN, CDR2 SYDVKM.

The chain carries TRBV7-9 and TRBJ2-7; TRBD2 matches at 10 bases. Trimming took 5 bases from V and 1 from J; bases not matched to a gene: 14. Germline lookup yields CDR1 SEHNR and CDR2 FQNEAQ (reference sequence). This CDR3 spans 18 amino acids. CDR3 sequence reads: CASSPTIKTSGASYEQYF. In DNA form, the CDR3 reads TGTGCCAGCAGCCCGACTATCAAAACTAGCGGGGCATCCTACGAGCAGTACTTC.

This clone occurred a few times. The DNA for the CDR3 is TGTGCCAGCAGCCCCCCCTACACCTTC. Translation: CASSPPYTF. The rearrangement links TRBV6-6 to TRBJ1-2; D is unclear. With 6 bases removed from V and 10 bases from J, the gap between germline ends came to 6 bases. CDR3 length: 9 residues. Germline CDR1 reads MNHNY; CDR2 reads SVGAGI (reference sequence).

The CDR3 DNA follows: TGTGCCAGCAGCGTGGGACCATGGGGAGATACGCAGTATTTT. Encoded protein: CASSVGPWGDTQYF. V usage is TRBV9 and J usage is TRBJ2-3; the D gene could be TRBD1 or TRBD2 (5 bases each). The ends were cut back, 2 bases at V and 5 bases at J, with 12 bases in the middle. Germline CDR1 and CDR2: SGDLS and YYNGEE. This CDR3 is 14 amino acids long.

The rearrangement uses TRBV7-9 and TRBJ1-4; TRBD1 matches at 7 bases. CDR3 length equals 14 residues. Trimming cost V 5 bases and J 8 bases; bases outside gene matches: 8. From germline, CDR1 is SEHNR and CDR2 FQNEAQ (reference sequence). The DNA for the CDR3 is TGTGCCAGCAGCGTCCGACAGGGACAAGAAAAACTGTTTTTT. It is translated as CASSVRQGQEKLFF.

The DNA for the CDR3 is TGTGCCAGCAGCTCTCCGGGACTAGCGGAAGAGACCCAGTACTTC. Translating it yields CASSSPGLAEETQYF. The genes are TRBV5-4 and TRBJ2-5, with 11 bases lining up with TRBD2. J was trimmed by 3 bases and V by 3 bases; bases with no gene match: 4. The CDR3 extends over 15 amino acids. Germline CDR1 SGHNT, CDR2 YYREEE (reference sequence).

The gene calls are TRBV9 and TRBJ2-1; D remains ambiguous. Germline CDR1 is SGDLS and CDR2 is YYNGEE. The CDR3 loop spans 11 amino acids. The germline V and J ends were trimmed by 0 bases and 8 bases, with 3 bases remaining between them. CDR3 sequence: CASSVADEQFF. CDR3 nucleotides: TGTGCCAGCAGCGTAGCCGATGAGCAGTTCTTC.

The genes are TRBV13 and TRBJ1-1, with D unclear. Trimming shortened V by 6 bases and J by 5 bases, and 7 bases separated the two germline ends. CDR3 length: 11 amino acids. Germline CDR1 PRHDT, CDR2 FYEKMQ (reference sequence). The CDR3 here is CASRLGTEAFF. As DNA, the CDR3 is TGTGCCAGCAGGCTGGGGACTGAAGCTTTCTTT.

This chain links TRBV11-1 with TRBJ2-7; D is possibly TRBD1 (5 bases). Germline CDR1 reads SGHAT; CDR2 reads FQDESV (reference sequence). Trimming pared 1 base from V and 2 bases from J, leaving 9 bases between. The CDR3 loop spans 14 amino acids. CDR3: CASSLGTTTYEQYF. DNA of the CDR3: TGTGCCAGCAGCTTAGGGACAACTACCTACGAGCAGTACTTC.

The chain is built from TRBV5-1 and TRBJ2-1; D unclear. From germline, CDR1 is SGHRS and CDR2 YFSETQ. The V end lost 0 bases, the J end lost 0 bases, and 7 bases lay between the germline ends. This CDR3 contains 15 residues. CDR3 loop: CASSLGQSSYNEQFF. DNA for the CDR3: TGCGCCAGCAGCTTGGGTCAGAGCTCCTACAATGAGCAGTTCTTC.

This clone was detected only a few times. An end of the junction does not agree with germline; a read error may underlie this. This chain joins TRBV5-5 and TRBJ1-1, with 8 bases fitting TRBD1. The germline gives CDR1 SGHKS, CDR2 YYEKEE (reference sequence). The length of the CDR3 is 13 residues. The CDR3 DNA sequence: TGCGCCAGCAGCCATACAGGGGGCACTGAAGCTTTCTTT. Translating gives CASSHTGGTEAFF.

The J gene is TRBJ1-1, the V gene TRBV13; TRBD1 matches 7 bases. With V trimmed by 4 bases and J by 1 base, 9 bases remained unmatched. CDR1 PRHDT and CDR2 FYEKMQ come from the germline V gene (reference sequence). The CDR3 consists of 16 residues. CDR3 DNA: TGTGCCAGCAGCTCCGGACAGGACCACTCGAACACTGAAGCTTTCTTT. Translating gives CASSSGQDHSNTEAFF. Complete variable domain (other parts from reference TRBV13 and TRBJ1-1): AAGVIQSPRHLIKEKRETATLKCYPIPRHDTVYWYQQGPGQDPQFLISFYEKMQSDKGSIPDRFSAQQFSDYHSELNMSSLELGDSALYFCASSSGQDHSNTEAFFGQGTRLTVV.

This chain joins TRBV7-6 and TRBJ2-2; 7 bases are shared with TRBD2. Germline V gives CDR1 SGHVS, CDR2 FNYEAQ. CDR3 length: 14 amino acids. J gave up 4 bases and V 6 bases, and 5 bases lay outside the gene matches. The CDR3, as DNA: TGTGCCAGCAGGCGGGAGAGGTCCACCGGGGAGCTGTTTTTT. It codes for CASRRERSTGELFF.

This chain links TRBV15 with TRBJ2-4; maybe TRBD2 (7 bases). Germline CDR1 LNHNV, CDR2 YYDKDF (reference sequence). V was clipped by 3 bases and J by 8 bases, with 17 bases between them. The CDR3 has 15 amino acids. The CDR3 DNA follows: TGTGCCACCAGCAGGGGGGGGTATTGGACAGACATTCAGTACTTC. Translation gives CATSRGGYWTDIQYF.

This chain joins TRBV5-4 and TRBJ2-7; D is possibly TRBD1 (5 bases). Germline V lookup: CDR1 SGHNT, CDR2 YYREEE (reference sequence). The CDR3 runs 11 residues. Trimming shortened V by 4 bases and J by 8 bases, and 10 bases separated the two germline ends. Here the CDR3 DNA reads TGTGCCAGCAGCACAGGCCTACAGCAGTACTTC. Translation gives CASSTGLQQYF.

V gene TRBV25-1 combines with J gene TRBJ2-5, with D uncertain. The CDR3 is 15 amino acids. From germline, CDR1 is MGHDK and CDR2 SYGVNS. Trimming took 4 bases from V and 4 from J, leaving 16 bases between them. Written as DNA, the CDR3 is TGTGCCAGCAGTGGGCACCTTAGGGTGGGAGAGACCCAGTACTTC. It specifies CASSGHLRVGETQYF.

This sequence joins TRBV6-5 and TRBJ1-1; possible D gene TRBD1, 6 bases. This CDR3 has 15 residues. Germline loops: CDR1 MNHEY, CDR2 SVGAGI. Trimming removed 9 bases from V and 0 bases from J, with 17 bases in between. CDR3: CASATGAAMNTEAFF. DNA of the CDR3: TGTGCCAGTGCTACGGGGGCAGCCATGAACACTGAAGCTTTCTTT.

The chain combines TRBV18 with TRBJ2-7; 8 bases agree with TRBD2. The V and J ends lost 3 bases and 1 base, in that order; junction bases with no gene match: 5. Per germline, CDR1 KGHSH and CDR2 LQKENI. The length of the CDR3 is 15 residues. The chain's CDR3 is CASSPSGSLSYEQYF. In DNA form, the CDR3 reads TGTGCCAGCTCACCGAGCGGGAGTCTATCCTACGAGCAGTACTTC. The variable domain in full, with the rest retrieved from reference TRBV18 and TRBJ2-7, is NAGVMQNPRHLVRRRGQEARLRCSPMKGHSHVYWYRQLPEEGLKFMVYLQKENIIDESGMPKERFSAEFPKEGPSILRIQQVVRGDSAAYFCASSPSGSLSYEQYFGPGTRLTVT.

CDR3 region: CASSFTGGAYEQYF. The CDR3, as DNA: TGTGCCAGCAGTTTTACGGGAGGGGCCTACGAGCAGTACTTC. The J gene is TRBJ2-7, the V gene TRBV27, with 8 bases identical to TRBD2. V shed 3 bases, J shed 2 bases, and the junction held 3 bases outside the gene matches. Germline CDR1 MNHEY, CDR2 SMNVEV (reference sequence). The CDR3 is 14 residues long.

This chain uses TRBV27 with TRBJ1-1; no definite D call. In germline, CDR1 is MNHEY, CDR2 SMNVEV (reference sequence). CDR3 length: 15 amino acids. V gave up 0 bases and J gave up 5 bases, with 13 bases separating them. The CDR3 here is CASSLSLTARTEAFF. CDR3 DNA sequence: TGTGCCAGCAGTTTATCGCTCACAGCTAGAACTGAAGCTTTCTTT.

The chain carries TRBV28 and TRBJ1-1; 8 bases are shared with TRBD1. Unmatched junction bases numbered 3, after V lost 4 bases and J lost 5 bases. In germline, CDR1 is MDHEN, CDR2 SYDVKM. CDR3 length equals 13 residues. The CDR3 protein is CASSSDRETEAFF. The CDR3, as DNA: TGTGCCAGCAGTTCGGACAGGGAAACTGAAGCTTTCTTT.

The chain employs TRBV28 and TRBJ2-5; D is undetermined. The germline V gene has CDR1 MDHEN and CDR2 SYDVKM. This CDR3 comprises 15 residues. With 2 bases removed from V and 4 bases from J, the gap between germline ends came to 14 bases. CDR3 bases: TGTGCCAGCAGTTTACGAGGTATTTCGAGAGAGACCCAGTACTTC. Translation gives CASSLRGISRETQYF. The full variable domain, its missing parts supplied by reference TRBV28 and TRBJ2-5, is DVKVTQSSRYLVKRTGEKVFLECVQDMDHENMFWYRQDPGLGLRLIYFSYDVKMKEKGDIPEGYSVSREKKERFSLILESASTNQTSMYLCASSLRGISRETQYFGPGTRLLVL.

V gene TRBV28 combines with J gene TRBJ2-7, with a weak D call TRBD1 (6 bases). The CDR3 extends over 16 amino acids. Germline CDR1 is MDHEN and CDR2 is SYDVKM. Trimming stripped 4 bases from V and 3 bases from J, with 19 bases between. The CDR3 is CASSSALWQGNYEQYF. CDR3 nucleotides: TGTGCCAGCAGTTCGGCCCTTTGGCAGGGGAACTACGAGCAGTACTTC.

This chain links TRBV7-9 with TRBJ1-4; D unclear. Per the germline V gene, CDR1 is SEHNR and CDR2 is FQNEAQ (reference sequence). Trimming left V 0 bases short and J 3 bases short, with 11 bases between. The CDR3 runs to 16 residues. DNA of the CDR3: TGTGCCAGCAGCTTAGCGGCGGCTTCGGCTAATGAAAAACTGTTTTTT. Residues: CASSLAAASANEKLFF.

The V and J genes are TRBV27 and TRBJ2-1, with a weak D call TRBD2 (5 bases). This CDR3 contains 14 residues. V was pared by 5 bases and J by 0 bases, with 8 bases between. Per the germline V gene, CDR1 is MNHEY and CDR2 is SMNVEV (reference sequence). The CDR3 DNA follows: TGTGCCAGCAGTCGGACTGGCTCCTACAATGAGCAGTTCTTC. Translating gives CASSRTGSYNEQFF.

V gene TRBV2 combines with J gene TRBJ2-7; 9 bases map to TRBD1. The CDR3 loop spans 14 amino acids. From germline, CDR1 is SNHLY and CDR2 FYNNEI. V lost 6 bases, J lost 5 bases, and 8 bases stayed unmatched. CDR3 loop: CASRATTGGHEQYF. The CDR3 coding sequence is TGTGCCAGCAGGGCCACTACAGGGGGCCACGAGCAGTACTTC. Together with reference TRBV2 and TRBJ2-7, the CDR3 gives the full variable domain: EPEVTQTPSHQVTQMGQEVILRCVPISNHLYFYWYRQILGQKVEFLVSFYNNEISEKSEIFDDQFSVERPDGSNFTLKIRSTKLEDSAMYFCASRATTGGHEQYFGPGTRLTVT.

This clone was seen once. The V call is TRBV27, the J call TRBJ2-2, with D perhaps being TRBD1 or TRBD2 (5 bases each). The germline V gene has CDR1 MNHEY and CDR2 SMNVEV (reference sequence). Trimming stripped 5 bases from V and 4 bases from J, with 17 bases between. The CDR3 runs 16 residues. The chain's CDR3 is CASSRHGAESTGELFF. The CDR3 DNA reads as TGTGCCAGCAGTCGGCACGGGGCTGAAAGCACCGGGGAGCTGTTTTTT.

The V and J genes are TRBV5-6 and TRBJ2-5; TRBD2 is a possible D gene (6 bases). Per germline, CDR1 SGHDT and CDR2 YYEEEE. With 5 bases removed from V and 4 bases from J, the gap between germline ends came to 15 bases. The CDR3 totals 14 residues. The CDR3 bases are TGTGCCAGCAGACGAGGTTGGAGGGTAGAGACCCAGTACTTC. Protein: CASRRGWRVETQYF.

The rearrangement uses TRBV27 and TRBJ2-7; D not certain. CDR3 length equals 11 residues. The germline V gene encodes CDR1 MNHEY and CDR2 SMNVEV (reference sequence). With 7 bases removed from V and 3 bases from J, the gap between germline ends came to 7 bases. The CDR3 nucleotides read TGTGCCAGCAAATATCTCTACGAGCAGTACTTC. Translation: CASKYLYEQYF.